The source of this T cell receptor (beta chain) is a study of regulatory T cells in long-lasting Graves disease. Time point here: newly diagnosed GD, antithyroid drugs for less than 3 months. The TCR library was made from RNA extracted from PBMCs. This clonotype was counted only a few times. Through Arm-PCR of CDR3 regions and iRepertoire HTBI primers, TCR beta libraries were built. From the multiplex PCR reads, TCRdb called clonotypes with MiXCR, one entry per CDR3 protein. This table has a few hundred thousand distinct CDR3 sequences, 14% to 15% appearing once. CDR3 length: 16 residues. Between the trimmed V and J ends, which lost 1 base and 5 bases, there was a span of 15 bases. Germline values: CDR1 MNHNS, CDR2 SASEGT. This sample was shared with a second study, whose subject was T cells in Graves' hyperthyroidism and ophthalmopathy. That paper adds: Graves' hyperthyroidism showing no ophthalmopathy progression within 18 months was considered stable. The study left out patients who had uncontrolled infection, other autoimmune disease, pregnancy or lactation. When the TCR CDR3 underwent first-round RT-PCR, the HTBI primer set was used. A model of 13 V-J features distinguished ophthalmopathy from stable hyperthyroidism.

The rearrangement links TRBV6-1 to TRBJ1-5, with a weak D call TRBD1 (6 bases). The specimen was peripheral blood mononuclear cells (PBMCs), collected at new diagnosis, from a patient treated with antithyroid drugs. The receptor was isolated from a woman aged 35 to 49 with Graves disease. The CDR3 DNA follows: TGTGCCAGCAGTGAAGTTCCCCCGCAGGGGTATCAGCCCCAGCATTTT. Its translation: CASSEVPPQGYQPQHF.